A single sample is the source of the 31 T cell receptor beta chains below, sequenced in a study of technical replicates of blood from several donors. Libraries were prepared by immunoSEQ multiplex PCR; TCRdb keeps only in-frame clonotypes and omits some of them. Among under 100,000 clones listed, approximately 95% were seen once. Sequenced input: T cells isolated from PBMCs. The receptors come from a human donor in good health.

The chain has TRBV5-4 and TRBJ2-5; D gene unclear. V was clipped by 0 bases and J by 2 bases, with 5 bases between them. The CDR3 runs to 13 residues. CDR1 SGHNT and CDR2 YYREEE come from the germline V gene (reference sequence). The CDR3, as DNA: TGTGCCAGCAGCTTGGGGCAGCAAGAGACCCAGTACTTC. It codes for CASSLGQQETQYF. The variable domain in full, completed from reference TRBV5-4 and TRBJ2-5, reads ETGVTQSPTHLIKTRGQQVTLRCSSQSGHNTVSWYQQALGQGPQFIFQYYREEENGRGNFPPRFSGLQFPNYSSELNVNALELDDSALYLCASSLGQQETQYFGPGTRLLVL.

The chain has TRBV7-3 and TRBJ2-7, with 10 bases aligning to TRBD2. CDR3 size: 17 residues. CDR1 is SGHTA, CDR2 FQGTGA, per germline. The J segment lost 3 bases and the V segment lost 0 bases, leaving 8 bases of the junction unmatched. The CDR3 loop is CASSLTTPSGGYYEQYF. In DNA form, the CDR3 reads TGTGCCAGCAGCTTAACCACCCCTAGCGGGGGTTACTACGAGCAGTACTTC. Full variable domain (outside the CDR3, taken from reference TRBV7-3 and TRBJ2-7): GAGVSQTPSNKVTEKGKYVELRCDPISGHTALYWYRQSLGQGPEFLIYFQGTGAADDSGLPNDRFFAVRPEGSVSTLKIQRTERGDSAVYLCASSLTTPSGGYYEQYFGPGTRLTVT.

The J gene is TRBJ2-1, the V gene TRBV5-1; 16 bases agree with TRBD2. CDR1 is SGHRS and CDR2 is YFSETQ in the germline V gene. Trimming removed 4 bases from V and 5 bases from J; junction bases left unmatched: 9. The CDR3 is made up of 18 amino acids. CDR3 amino acids: CASSPVGTSGRADNEQFF. The CDR3 DNA is TGCGCCAGCAGCCCGGTGGGGACTAGCGGGAGGGCCGACAATGAGCAGTTCTTC. Complete variable domain (other parts from reference TRBV5-1 and TRBJ2-1): KAGVTQTPRYLIKTRGQQVTLSCSPISGHRSVSWYQQTPGQGLQFLFEYFSETQRNKGNFPGRFSGRQFSNSRSEMNVSTLELGDSALYLCASSPVGTSGRADNEQFFGPGTRLTVL.

V and J are TRBV19 and TRBJ2-1, with 8 nucleotides matching TRBD2. In germline, CDR1 is LNHDA, CDR2 SQIVND (reference sequence). V lost 2 bases to trimming and J lost 5 bases; unmatched junction nucleotides: 2. The CDR3 covers 14 residues. The CDR3 here is CASSITSGNNEQFF. In DNA, the CDR3 is TGTGCCAGTAGTATAACTAGCGGAAACAATGAGCAGTTCTTC.

In the case of this clone: Within the sample, other DNA sequences also encode this same CDR3. The rearrangement joins TRBV9 to TRBJ2-7; weak D call: TRBD2 (5 bases). Looked up from germline, CDR1 is SGDLS and CDR2 is YYNGEE. The CDR3 has 15 amino acids. V was cut by 0 bases and J by 0 bases, with 10 bases left in between. The CDR3 here is CASSVEGGGSYEQYF. The CDR3 nucleotides are TGTGCCAGCAGCGTAGAGGGTGGAGGCTCCTACGAGCAGTACTTC.

The V call is TRBV28, the J call TRBJ2-5, with D unresolved. Trimming took off 2 bases at V and 1 base at J, with 8 bases between the two ends. This CDR3 region has 14 residues. Germline CDR1 and CDR2: MDHEN and SYDVKM. The CDR3 DNA is TGTGCCAGCAGTTTAGATAGTACCCAAGAGACCCAGTACTTC. Translation gives CASSLDSTQETQYF.

The genes are TRBV12-5 and TRBJ2-3; 9 bases map to TRBD2. Germline assignment: CDR1 LGHNT and CDR2 FRNRAP. Trimming cost V 2 bases and J 0 bases; bases outside gene matches: 6. The CDR3 is 17 residues long. CDR3 nucleotides: TGTGCTAGTGGTTTGTGGGCGGGAGGGTGGAGCACAGATACGCAGTATTTT. The encoded protein is CASGLWAGGWSTDTQYF. The whole variable domain, remainder taken from reference TRBV12-5 and TRBJ2-3, is DARVTQTPRHKVTEMGQEVTMRCQPILGHNTVFWYRQTMMQGLELLAYFRNRAPLDDSGMPKDRFSAEMPDATLATLKIQPSEPRDSAVYFCASGLWAGGWSTDTQYFGPGTRLTVL.

The chain uses TRBV7-8 and TRBJ1-2; 8 positions match TRBD1. CDR1 is SGHVS and CDR2 is FQNEAQ in the germline V gene. The trim removed 5 bases at V and 10 bases at J, leaving 9 bases unmatched. The CDR3 is 13 amino acids. The CDR3 loop reads CASSLRDRRNYTF. CDR3 coding DNA: TGTGCCAGCAGCCTCCGGGACAGGAGGAACTACACCTTC.

This chain joins TRBV9 and TRBJ2-1, with D maybe TRBD2 (5 bases). The CDR3 loop spans 13 amino acids. CDR1 and CDR2 (germline): SGDLS, YYNGEE. V was shortened by 3 bases and J by 10 bases, with 14 bases between the two germline ends. The CDR3 nucleotides read TGTGCCAGCAGCGCCTGGGCCGGAGGAGAGCAGTTCTTC. It specifies CASSAWAGGEQFF.

This clone is a singleton in its sample. V is TRBV2 and J is TRBJ1-5, with D maybe TRBD1 (6 bases). Trimming stripped 5 bases from V and 5 bases from J, with 16 bases between. This CDR3 is built from 15 residues. Germline V lookup: CDR1 SNHLY, CDR2 FYNNEI. Here the CDR3 reads CASSPDLGAYQPQHF. In DNA, the CDR3 is TGTGCCAGCAGTCCAGATCTGGGGGCGTATCAGCCCCAGCATTTT.

V and J are TRBV29-1 and TRBJ2-4; 11 positions match TRBD2. In germline, CDR1 is SQVTM, CDR2 ANQGSEA. J gave up 1 base and V 0 bases, and 14 bases lay outside the gene matches. The CDR3 consists of 20 residues. The CDR3 DNA reads as TGCAGCGTTGAAGATCTTAGGGCTAGCGGGAGGATCGGCGCCAAAAACATTCAGTACTTC. Residues: CSVEDLRASGRIGAKNIQYF. The full variable domain, its missing parts supplied by reference TRBV29-1 and TRBJ2-4, is SAVISQKPSRDICQRGTSLTIQCQVDSQVTMMFWYRQQPGQSLTLIATANQGSEATYESGFVIDKFPISRPNLTFSTLTVSNMSPEDSSIYLCSVEDLRASGRIGAKNIQYFGAGTRLSVL.

The chain joins TRBV6-1 to TRBJ2-7, with D perhaps matching TRBD2 (7 bases). Trimming stripped 6 bases from V and 9 bases from J, with 12 bases between. Germline assignment: CDR1 MNHNS and CDR2 SASEGT. CDR3 length: 11 amino acids. CDR3 in DNA: TGTGCCAGCAGAGGGGGGGGCGGGCAGTACTTC. Protein: CASRGGGGQYF.

This clone was seen just once. This chain joins TRBV2 and TRBJ2-7, with TRBD2 as a possible D gene (5 bases). This CDR3 has 12 residues. The germline CDR1 and CDR2 sequences are SNHLY and FYNNEI. The V gene lost 6 bases and the J gene lost 8 bases, with 14 bases spanning the gap. CDR3 amino acids: CASSLFGKQQYF. The CDR3 DNA reads as TGTGCCAGCAGCCTGTTCGGGAAGCAGCAGTACTTC. The full variable domain, in which reference TRBV2 and TRBJ2-7 provide the parts outside the CDR3, is EPEVTQTPSHQVTQMGQEVILRCVPISNHLYFYWYRQILGQKVEFLVSFYNNEISEKSEIFDDQFSVERPDGSNFTLKIRSTKLEDSAMYFCASSLFGKQQYFGPGTRLTVT.

The rearrangement joins TRBV5-5 to TRBJ2-1; D is undetermined. CDR3 length: 15 residues. CDR1 and CDR2 (germline): SGHKS, YYEKEE (reference sequence). V was shortened by 4 bases and J by 0 bases, with 11 bases between the two germline ends. CDR3 amino acids: CASSRDLSSYNEQFF. Here the CDR3 DNA reads TGTGCCAGCAGCCGAGACTTAAGCTCCTACAATGAGCAGTTCTTC.

The chain carries TRBV15 and TRBJ2-7, with a tentative D call TRBD2 (6 bases). The CDR3 is 14 amino acids. From germline, CDR1 is LNHNV and CDR2 YYDKDF (reference sequence). The V gene lost 1 base and the J gene lost 2 bases, with 9 bases spanning the gap. The CDR3 reads CATSRVGGPYEQYF. The CDR3 coding sequence is TGTGCCACCAGCAGAGTAGGAGGGCCCTACGAGCAGTACTTC.

The V and J genes are TRBV10-3 and TRBJ2-1, with 14 nucleotides matching TRBD2. CDR1 and CDR2 from the germline V gene are ENHRY and SYGVKD. The CDR3 sequence is 15 residues long. V was clipped by 6 bases and J by 7 bases; unmatched bases: 5. In DNA, the CDR3 is TGTGCCATCAGCAGGACTAGCGGGAGGAGGAATGAGCAGTTCTTC. It codes for CAISRTSGRRNEQFF.

The rearrangement links TRBV6-5 to TRBJ2-1; 8 bases agree with TRBD2. The CDR3 is made up of 15 amino acids. CDR1 is MNHEY, CDR2 SVGAGI, per germline. Losses at the gene ends were 10 bases for V and 2 bases for J; bases not matched to a gene: 10. DNA for the CDR3: TGTGCCACCTCCGGACTAGCCATTACCTACAATGAGCAGTTCTTC. This sequence encodes CATSGLAITYNEQFF.

The rearrangement links TRBV2 to TRBJ2-4, with TRBD2 matching over 8 bases. Trimming took 4 bases from V and 3 from J; bases not matched to a gene: 8. The CDR3 extends over 16 amino acids. CDR1 SNHLY and CDR2 FYNNEI come from the germline V gene. The CDR3 loop is CASSVPGGPDKNIQYF. CDR3 bases: TGTGCCAGCAGTGTCCCGGGAGGGCCAGACAAAAACATTCAGTACTTC.

The chain is built from TRBV7-3 and TRBJ2-2; 9 bases fit TRBD2. Losses at the gene ends were 5 bases for V and 4 bases for J; bases not matched to a gene: 2. The germline V gene has CDR1 SGHTA and CDR2 FQGTGA. The CDR3 covers 14 residues. CDR3 residues: CASSGLAPTGELFF. In DNA, the CDR3 is TGTGCCAGCAGCGGACTAGCGCCCACCGGGGAGCTGTTTTTT.

V gene TRBV9 combines with J gene TRBJ1-2; a possible D gene is TRBD1 (5 bases). Germline V gene data show CDR1 as SGDLS and CDR2 as YYNGEE. V was clipped by 4 bases and J by 4 bases, with 14 bases between them. CDR3 size: 14 residues. DNA for the CDR3: TGTGCCAGCAGCTCCGGCGACAGACCCTATGGCTACACCTTC. Translated: CASSSGDRPYGYTF.

This sequence joins TRBV7-2 and TRBJ2-2; perhaps TRBD2 as D (5 bases). The CDR3 length is 16 residues. V gave up 5 bases and J gave up 0 bases, with 13 bases separating them. Germline CDR1 and CDR2: SGHTA and FQGNSA. In nucleotides, the CDR3 is TGTGCCAGCAGCCCAATAGCGTTCGCGAACACCGGGGAGCTGTTTTTT. Translating gives CASSPIAFANTGELFF. The whole variable domain, remainder taken from reference TRBV7-2 and TRBJ2-2, is GAGVSQSPSNKVTEKGKDVELRCDPISGHTALYWYRQSLGQGLEFLIYFQGNSAPDKSGLPSDRFSAERTGGSVSTLTIQRTQQEDSAVYLCASSPIAFANTGELFFGEGSRLTVL.

V usage is TRBV18 and J usage is TRBJ2-5; 8 bases are shared with TRBD1. Germline assignment: CDR1 KGHSH and CDR2 LQKENI. The CDR3 has 13 residues. V gave up 5 bases and J gave up 4 bases; unmatched junction bases: 3. The CDR3 DNA follows: TGTGCCAGCTCAGCAGACAGGGGAGAGACCCAGTACTTC. Protein: CASSADRGETQYF.

The V gene is TRBV7-3, the J gene TRBJ1-4; maybe TRBD1 (5 bases). Germline-derived CDR1 and CDR2 are SGHTA and FQGTGA. The V end lost 2 bases, the J end lost 3 bases, and 10 bases lay between the germline ends. This CDR3 is 15 amino acids long. CDR3 in DNA: TGTGCCAGCAGCTTAGGAGGGGTTGCTAATGAAAAACTGTTTTTT. Translating gives CASSLGGVANEKLFF.

The chain recombines TRBV4-3 with TRBJ1-5; D is perhaps TRBD1 (6 bases). Germline V gene lookup returns CDR1 LGHNA and CDR2 YSLEER. Trimming pared 0 bases from V and 2 bases from J, leaving 11 bases between. This CDR3 has 16 residues. DNA of the CDR3: TGCGCCAGCAGCCAAGATACAGGGTATGGCAATCAGCCCCAGCATTTT. This gives the protein CASSQDTGYGNQPQHF.

The chain combines TRBV5-1 with TRBJ1-1; TRBD1 matches at 7 bases. V gave up 4 bases and J gave up 5 bases; unmatched junction bases: 11. The CDR3 has 15 amino acids. In germline, CDR1 is SGHRS, CDR2 YFSETQ. The DNA for the CDR3 is TGCGCCAGCAGCAGGTCACAGGGGAGGCTAACTGAAGCTTTCTTT. This sequence encodes CASSRSQGRLTEAFF.

The chain recombines TRBV7-2 with TRBJ2-2, with D uncertain. The V gene lost 0 bases and the J gene lost 3 bases, with 5 bases spanning the gap. CDR3 size: 14 residues. CDR1 is SGHTA, CDR2 FQGNSA, per germline. The CDR3 sequence is CASSLAGDTGELFF. CDR3 bases: TGTGCCAGCAGCTTAGCGGGCGACACCGGGGAGCTGTTTTTT.

J is TRBJ2-3 and V is TRBV4-1; 7 bases line up with TRBD2. The CDR3 consists of 16 residues. V lost 4 bases and J lost 0; bases outside the gene matches: 7. CDR1 and CDR2 from the germline V gene are MGHRA and YSYEKL. CDR3 bases: TGCGCCAGCAGCCTCACACCGGGACTAAGCACAGATACGCAGTATTTT. Amino acid sequence: CASSLTPGLSTDTQYF.

The chain is built from TRBV7-9 and TRBJ2-7; D not resolved. V lost 5 bases and J lost 9, with 20 bases in between. CDR1 is SEHNR, CDR2 FQNEAQ, per germline (reference sequence). CDR3 length: 14 residues. CDR3 loop: CASSPPLGVTVQYF. The CDR3 DNA reads TGTGCCAGCAGCCCCCCACTCGGTGTGACTGTGCAGTACTTC.

The V call is TRBV28, the J call TRBJ2-7, with a weak D call TRBD1 (6 bases). Per the germline V gene, CDR1 is MDHEN and CDR2 is SYDVKM. V lost 6 bases, J lost 0 bases, and 18 bases lay in between. The CDR3 loop spans 16 amino acids. The CDR3 DNA reads as TGTGCCAGCAGCCCGGACAGTTTAACCCCCTCCTACGAGCAGTACTTC. Translation gives CASSPDSLTPSYEQYF.

The V gene is TRBV7-2, the J gene TRBJ1-3, with 7 bases fitting TRBD1. In germline, CDR1 is SGHTA, CDR2 FQGNSA. Trimming cost V 5 bases and J 7 bases; bases outside gene matches: 2. The length of the CDR3 is 12 residues. The CDR3 reads CASSPTGNTIYF. In nucleotides, the CDR3 is TGTGCCAGCAGCCCGACAGGGAACACCATATATTTT.

The genes are TRBV28 and TRBJ2-7, with a tentative D call TRBD1 (5 bases). The germline V and J ends were trimmed by 2 bases and 0 bases, with 17 bases remaining between them. The length of the CDR3 is 17 residues. The germline V gene has CDR1 MDHEN and CDR2 SYDVKM. The CDR3, as DNA: TGTGCCAGCAGTTTACAGGCAGGGCCTTATATCTCCTACGAGCAGTACTTC. This sequence encodes CASSLQAGPYISYEQYF.